This T cell receptor (beta chain) comes out of a study of blood T cell repertoires in COVID-19. On the study more broadly: Some COVID-19 samples were acute and others convalescent; all came from the United States, Italy and Spain. The analysed material was cDNA or gDNA that came from T cells, B-cell-depleted T cells, or PBMCs.

Trimming cost V 1 base and J 3 bases, with 12 bases left between them. The CDR3 is 15 amino acids. Germline V gene data show CDR1 as LGHDT and CDR2 as YNNKEL (reference sequence). Original processing notes: Estimated nucleated cell counts came from reference gene primer amplification. Measured with immunoSEQ multiplex PCR; TCRdb has only the in-frame clones, and not every one. From that table come the V and J calls and clone size; the DNA was used to work out D and trimming. Altogether 60,000 to 85,000 clones are present, roughly 80% being singletons, with the ten largest covering 15% to 20%. The sequence was collected from an older woman with acute or convalescent COVID-19. The sample comprised peripheral blood. V is TRBV3-1 (or the pseudogene TRBV3-2) and J is TRBJ1-2, with TRBD1 as a possible D gene (5 bases). The CDR3 loop is CASSQGVGAHYGYTF. The DNA of the CDR3 is TGTGCCAGCAGCCAAGGGGTAGGGGCTCACTATGGCTACACCTTC.